A single TCR beta chain is shown here with its context. Its cognate antigen is unknown. From germline, CDR1 is SGHAT and CDR2 FQNNGV. The length of the CDR3 is 16 residues. V lost 5 bases, J lost 8 bases, and 15 bases stayed unmatched. This record comes from a study of PD-1 blockade in classical Hodgkin lymphoma. Study-level results: Although disease activity or prior therapy may be involved, causes of the repertoire differences remain undefined.

The table came from immunoSEQ multiplex PCR; TCRdb's copy has only in-frame clones and leaves some out. The repertoire holds 70,000 or so clones, with 93% as singletons. Time point in this sample: newly diagnosed, previously untreated cHL patient sample. The receptor was isolated from a human donor with classical Hodgkin lymphoma. V is TRBV11-2 and J is TRBJ2-1; 7 positions match TRBD1. The sequenced sample consisted of peripheral blood mononuclear cells (PBMCs). CDR3 DNA sequence: TGTGCCAGCAGCGTGGGGACAGTCACTTGGCTGGATGAGCAGTTCTTC. This codes for CASSVGTVTWLDEQFF.